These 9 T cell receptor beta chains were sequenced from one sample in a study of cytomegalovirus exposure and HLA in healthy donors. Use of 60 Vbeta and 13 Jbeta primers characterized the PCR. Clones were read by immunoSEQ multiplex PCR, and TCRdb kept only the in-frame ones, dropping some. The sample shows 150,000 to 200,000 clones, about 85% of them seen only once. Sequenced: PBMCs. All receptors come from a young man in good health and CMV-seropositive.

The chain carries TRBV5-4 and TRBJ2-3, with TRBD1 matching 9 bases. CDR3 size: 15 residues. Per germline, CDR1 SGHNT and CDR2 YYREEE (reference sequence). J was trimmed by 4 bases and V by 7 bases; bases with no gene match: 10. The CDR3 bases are TGTGCCAGCGGCCCTCGGACAGGGGAGCCAGATACGCAGTATTTT. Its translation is CASGPRTGEPDTQYF.

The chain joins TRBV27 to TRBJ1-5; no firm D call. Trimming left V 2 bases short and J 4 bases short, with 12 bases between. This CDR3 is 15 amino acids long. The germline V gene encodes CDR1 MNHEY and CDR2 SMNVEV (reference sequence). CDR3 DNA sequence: TGTGCCAGCAGTTTACAAGGCCAGGTTAATCAGCCCCAGCATTTT. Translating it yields CASSLQGQVNQPQHF.

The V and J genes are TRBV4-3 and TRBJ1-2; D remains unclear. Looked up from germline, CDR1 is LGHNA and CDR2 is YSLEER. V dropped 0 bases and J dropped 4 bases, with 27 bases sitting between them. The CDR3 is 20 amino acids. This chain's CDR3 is CASSQDRQRNGSQRSYGYTF. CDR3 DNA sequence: TGCGCCAGCAGCCAAGATAGGCAGAGGAACGGCAGCCAACGATCCTATGGCTACACCTTC.

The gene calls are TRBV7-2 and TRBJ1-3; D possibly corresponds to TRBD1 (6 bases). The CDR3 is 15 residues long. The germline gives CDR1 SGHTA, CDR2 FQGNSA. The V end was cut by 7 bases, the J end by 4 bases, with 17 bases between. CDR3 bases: TGTGCCAGCACCCGCCCAGGGGAAGGAGGAAACACCATATATTTT. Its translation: CASTRPGEGGNTIYF.

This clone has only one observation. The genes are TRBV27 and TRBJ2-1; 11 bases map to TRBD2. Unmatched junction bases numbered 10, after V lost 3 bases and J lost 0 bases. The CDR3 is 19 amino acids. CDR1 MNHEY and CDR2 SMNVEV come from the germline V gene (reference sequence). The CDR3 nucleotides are TGTGCCAGCAGTTTCGGGGCTAGCGGGGGGATGAGCTCCTACAATGAGCAGTTCTTC. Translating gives CASSFGASGGMSSYNEQFF.

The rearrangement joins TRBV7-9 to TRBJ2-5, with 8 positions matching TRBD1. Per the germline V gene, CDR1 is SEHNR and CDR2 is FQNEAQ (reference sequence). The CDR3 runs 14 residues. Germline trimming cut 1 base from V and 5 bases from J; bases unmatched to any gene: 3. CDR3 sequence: CASSLGDRRETQYF. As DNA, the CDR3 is TGTGCCAGCAGCTTAGGGGACAGGCGGGAGACCCAGTACTTC.

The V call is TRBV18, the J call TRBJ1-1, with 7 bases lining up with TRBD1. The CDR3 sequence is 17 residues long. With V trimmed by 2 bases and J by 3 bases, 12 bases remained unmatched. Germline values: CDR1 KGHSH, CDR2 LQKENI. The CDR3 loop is CASSPWIQGSGDTEAFF. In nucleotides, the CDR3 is TGTGCCAGCTCACCATGGATACAGGGGTCGGGGGACACTGAAGCTTTCTTT.

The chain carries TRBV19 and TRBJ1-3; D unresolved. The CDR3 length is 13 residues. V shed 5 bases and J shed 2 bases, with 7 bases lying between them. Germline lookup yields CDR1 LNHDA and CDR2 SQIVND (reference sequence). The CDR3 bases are TGTGCCAGTAGTTTTTCAGCTGGAAACACCATATATTTT. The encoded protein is CASSFSAGNTIYF.

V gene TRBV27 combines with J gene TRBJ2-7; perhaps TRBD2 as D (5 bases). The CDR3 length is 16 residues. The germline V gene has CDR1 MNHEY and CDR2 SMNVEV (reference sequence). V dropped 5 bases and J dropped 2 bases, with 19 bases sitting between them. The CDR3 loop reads CASSTTRPQRTYEQYF. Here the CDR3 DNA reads TGTGCCAGCAGTACCACCCGGCCCCAGCGGACCTACGAGCAGTACTTC.